This T cell receptor (beta chain) was profiled in a study of blood T cell repertoires in COVID-19. For the study at large: Sites in the United States, Italy and Spain provided acute and convalescent COVID-19 samples.

Generated by immunoSEQ multiplex PCR, the TCRdb table keeps only in-frame clones and is missing some. This table has under 300,000 clones, approximately 87% appearing once. This CDR3 comprises 16 residues. The germline gives CDR1 MGHRA, CDR2 YSYEKL. With 4 bases clipped from V and 7 bases from J, the junction kept 12 bases outside the gene matches. Sequenced material: peripheral blood. The chain couples TRBV4-1 to TRBJ2-2, with 7 nucleotides matching TRBD1. This TCR derives from a woman aged 25 to 39 with COVID-19, enrolled during active disease. The DNA of the CDR3 is TGCGCCAGCAGCCCCCGCGAGGGGGCGTCGAACGGGGAGCTGTTTTTT. This encodes CASSPREGASNGELFF.